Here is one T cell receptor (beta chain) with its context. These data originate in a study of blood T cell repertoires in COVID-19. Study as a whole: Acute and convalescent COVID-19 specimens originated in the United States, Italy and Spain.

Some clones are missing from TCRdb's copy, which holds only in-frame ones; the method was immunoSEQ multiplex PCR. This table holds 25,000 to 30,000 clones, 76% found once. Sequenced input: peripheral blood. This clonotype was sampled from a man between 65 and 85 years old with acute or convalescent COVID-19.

CDR3: CASSPRFITGELFF. In nucleotides, the CDR3 is TGTGCCAGCAGCCCCCGGTTTATCACCGGGGAGCTGTTTTTT. This sequence joins TRBV7-8 and TRBJ2-2; D is unresolved. The V end lost 5 bases, the J end lost 4 bases, and 11 bases lay between the germline ends. The germline gives CDR1 SGHVS, CDR2 FQNEAQ. This CDR3 comprises 14 residues.